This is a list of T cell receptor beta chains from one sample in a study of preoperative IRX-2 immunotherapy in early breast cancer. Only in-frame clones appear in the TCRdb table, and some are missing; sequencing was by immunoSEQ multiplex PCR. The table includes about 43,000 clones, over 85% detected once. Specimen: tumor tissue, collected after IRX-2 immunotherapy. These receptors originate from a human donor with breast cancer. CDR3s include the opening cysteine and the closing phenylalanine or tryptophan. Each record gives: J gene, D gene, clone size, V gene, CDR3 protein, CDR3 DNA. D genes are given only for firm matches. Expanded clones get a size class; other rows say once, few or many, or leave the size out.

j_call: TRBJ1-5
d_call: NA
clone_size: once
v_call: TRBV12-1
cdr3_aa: CASSWDRAGSNQPQHF
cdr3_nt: TGTGCCAGCAGCTGGGACAGGGCGGGCTCCAATCAGCCCCAGCATTTT

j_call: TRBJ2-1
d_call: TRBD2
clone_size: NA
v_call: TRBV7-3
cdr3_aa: CASSLTSGTYNEQFF
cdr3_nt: TGTGCCAGCAGCTTGACTAGCGGAACCTACAATGAGCAGTTCTTC

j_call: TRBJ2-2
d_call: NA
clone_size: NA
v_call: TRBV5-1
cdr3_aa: CASSLTGTTGELFF
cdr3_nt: TGCGCCAGCAGCTTAACAGGAACCACCGGGGAGCTGTTTTTT

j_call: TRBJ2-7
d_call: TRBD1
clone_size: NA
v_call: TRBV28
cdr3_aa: CASSGQVHHEQYF
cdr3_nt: TGTGCCAGCAGCGGACAGGTCCATCACGAGCAGTACTTC

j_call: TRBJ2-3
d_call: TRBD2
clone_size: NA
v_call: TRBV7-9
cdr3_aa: CASSPSGGGTDTQYF
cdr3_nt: TGTGCCAGCAGCCCGAGTGGGGGGGGCACAGATACGCAGTATTTT

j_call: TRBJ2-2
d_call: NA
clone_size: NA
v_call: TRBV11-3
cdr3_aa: CASSPQNTGELFF
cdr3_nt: TGTGCCAGCAGCCCGCAGAACACCGGGGAGCTGTTTTTT

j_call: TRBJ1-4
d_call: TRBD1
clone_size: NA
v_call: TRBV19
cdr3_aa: CASSITGQGLGVKEKLFF
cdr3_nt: TGTGCCAGTAGTATTACGGGACAGGGCTTAGGAGTAAAAGAAAAACTGTTTTTT

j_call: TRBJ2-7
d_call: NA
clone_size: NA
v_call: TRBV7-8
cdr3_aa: CASSFPQGGDYEQYF
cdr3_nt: TGTGCCAGCAGCTTTCCACAGGGAGGGGACTACGAGCAGTACTTC

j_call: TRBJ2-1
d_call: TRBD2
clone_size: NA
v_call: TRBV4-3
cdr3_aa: CASSGRVPGLADNEQFF
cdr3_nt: TGCGCCAGCAGCGGAAGGGTCCCGGGACTAGCGGACAATGAGCAGTTCTTC

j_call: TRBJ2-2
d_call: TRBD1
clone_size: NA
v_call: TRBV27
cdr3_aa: CASRLSQGAGELFF
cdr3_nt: TGTGCCAGCAGGTTATCCCAGGGGGCCGGGGAGCTGTTTTTT

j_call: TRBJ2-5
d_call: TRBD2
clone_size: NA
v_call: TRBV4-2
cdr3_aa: CASSQVQSSGGQETQYF
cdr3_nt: TGTGCCAGCAGCCAAGTTCAGTCTAGCGGGGGCCAAGAGACCCAGTACTTC

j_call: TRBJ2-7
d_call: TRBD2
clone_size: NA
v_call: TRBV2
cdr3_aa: CASSDSGNYEQYF
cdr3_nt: TGTGCCAGCAGCGATAGCGGGAACTACGAGCAGTACTTC

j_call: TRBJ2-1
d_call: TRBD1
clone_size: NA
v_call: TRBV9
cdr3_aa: CASSRRQGASYNEQFF
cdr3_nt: TGTGCCAGCAGCCGTCGACAGGGGGCGTCCTACAATGAGCAGTTCTTC

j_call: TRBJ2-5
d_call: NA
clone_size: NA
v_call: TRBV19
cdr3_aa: CASSIYSDRGTQYF
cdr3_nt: TGTGCCAGTAGTATTTACAGCGATAGGGGGACCCAGTACTTC

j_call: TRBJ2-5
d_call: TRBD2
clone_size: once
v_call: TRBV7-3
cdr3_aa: CASSEGLAGETQYF
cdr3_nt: TGTGCCAGCAGCGAGGGACTAGCGGGAGAGACCCAGTACTTC

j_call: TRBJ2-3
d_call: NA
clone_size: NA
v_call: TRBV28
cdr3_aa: CAVGGGTDTQYF
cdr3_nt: TGTGCAGTAGGGGGGGGCACAGATACGCAGTATTTT

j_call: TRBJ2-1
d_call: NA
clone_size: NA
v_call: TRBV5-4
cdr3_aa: CASSLSGHEQFF
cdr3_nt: TGTGCCAGCAGCTTGAGCGGGCATGAGCAGTTCTTC

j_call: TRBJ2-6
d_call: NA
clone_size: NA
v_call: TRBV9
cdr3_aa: CASSRNPSGANVLTF
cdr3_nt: TGTGCCAGCAGCCGGAACCCCTCTGGGGCCAACGTCCTGACTTTC

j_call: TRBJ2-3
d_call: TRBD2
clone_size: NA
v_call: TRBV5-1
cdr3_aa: CASSWGLATSTDTQYF
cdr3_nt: TGCGCCAGCAGCTGGGGACTAGCGACTAGCACAGATACGCAGTATTTT

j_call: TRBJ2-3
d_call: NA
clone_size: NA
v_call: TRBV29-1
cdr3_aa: CSANPGDTQYF
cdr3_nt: TGCAGCGCTAACCCAGGAGATACGCAGTATTTT

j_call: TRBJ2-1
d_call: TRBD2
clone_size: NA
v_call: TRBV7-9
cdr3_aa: CASSPRTSGIFSEQFF
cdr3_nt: TGTGCCAGCAGCCCTCGGACTAGCGGGATTTTTAGTGAGCAGTTCTTC

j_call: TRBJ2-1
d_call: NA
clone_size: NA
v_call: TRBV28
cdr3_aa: CASTSAGQPSSYNEQFF
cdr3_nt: TGTGCCAGCACCTCTGCGGGACAGCCGAGCTCCTACAATGAGCAGTTCTTC

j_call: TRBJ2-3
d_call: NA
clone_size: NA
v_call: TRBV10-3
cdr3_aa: CAISESGQPGSLTQYF
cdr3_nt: TGTGCCATCAGTGAGTCCGGACAGCCCGGGAGTCTAACGCAGTATTTT

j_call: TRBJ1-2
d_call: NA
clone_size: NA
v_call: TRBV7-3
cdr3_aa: CASSSSGTRTDGYTF
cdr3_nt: TGTGCCAGCAGCTCCTCCGGGACAAGGACTGATGGCTACACCTTC

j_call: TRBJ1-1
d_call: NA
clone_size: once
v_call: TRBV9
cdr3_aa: CASSVDPLNTEAFF
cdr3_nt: TGTGCCAGCAGCGTAGATCCGCTGAACACTGAAGCTTTCTTT

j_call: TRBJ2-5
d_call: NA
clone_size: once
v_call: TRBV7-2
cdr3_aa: CASSFPGAETQYF
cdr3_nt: TGTGCCAGCAGCTTTCCTGGGGCGGAGACCCAGTACTTC

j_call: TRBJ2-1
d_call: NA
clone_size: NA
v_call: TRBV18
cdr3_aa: CASSPRGSAYNEQFF
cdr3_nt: TGTGCCAGCTCACCACGGGGTAGTGCCTACAATGAGCAGTTCTTC

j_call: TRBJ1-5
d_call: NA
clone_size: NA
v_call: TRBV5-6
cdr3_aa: CASSPRASDQPQHF
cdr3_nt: TGTGCCAGCAGCCCCCGAGCGTCAGATCAGCCCCAGCATTTT

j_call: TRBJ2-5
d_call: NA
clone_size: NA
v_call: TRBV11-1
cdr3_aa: CASSLEDRLGETQYF
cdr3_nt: TGTGCCAGCAGCTTAGAAGACCGGCTTGGCGAGACCCAGTACTTC

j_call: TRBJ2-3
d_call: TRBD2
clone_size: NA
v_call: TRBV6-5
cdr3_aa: CASSYGGGLTDTQYF
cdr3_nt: TGTGCCAGCAGTTACGGCGGGGGGTTAACGGATACGCAGTATTTT

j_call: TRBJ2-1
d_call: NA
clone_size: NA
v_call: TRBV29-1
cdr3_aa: CSVGDPYNEQFF
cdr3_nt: TGCAGCGTGGGGGACCCCTACAATGAGCAGTTCTTC

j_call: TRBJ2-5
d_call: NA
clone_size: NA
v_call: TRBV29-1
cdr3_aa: CSVLGGETQYF
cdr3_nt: TGCAGCGTTCTAGGGGGGGAGACCCAGTACTTC

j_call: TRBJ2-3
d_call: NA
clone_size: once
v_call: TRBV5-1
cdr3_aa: CASSLDPADTDTQYF
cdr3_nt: TGCGCCAGCAGCTTGGATCCAGCGGACACAGATACGCAGTATTTT

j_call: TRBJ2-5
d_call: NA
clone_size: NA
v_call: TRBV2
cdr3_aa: CASRRGTQYF
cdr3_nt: TGTGCCAGCAGGAGGGGGACTCAGTACTTC

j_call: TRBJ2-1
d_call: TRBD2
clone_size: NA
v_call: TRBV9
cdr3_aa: CASSVSGTGNRLAGGHEQFF
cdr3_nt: TGTGCCAGCAGCGTCTCCGGGACAGGGAACAGACTAGCGGGAGGTCATGAGCAGTTCTTC

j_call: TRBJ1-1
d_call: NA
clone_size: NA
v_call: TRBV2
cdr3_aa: CASSGRVNTEAFF
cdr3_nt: TGTGCCAGCTCAGGCAGGGTGAACACTGAAGCTTTCTTT

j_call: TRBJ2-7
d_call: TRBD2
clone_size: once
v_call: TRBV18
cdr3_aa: CASSPPWEGLGEQYF
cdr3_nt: TGTGCCAGCTCACCACCGTGGGAGGGCTTGGGCGAGCAGTACTTC

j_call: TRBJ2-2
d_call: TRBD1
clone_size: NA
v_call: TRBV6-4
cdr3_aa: CASSRYRGTGELFF
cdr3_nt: TGTGCCAGCAGTCGATACAGGGGCACCGGGGAGCTGTTTTTT

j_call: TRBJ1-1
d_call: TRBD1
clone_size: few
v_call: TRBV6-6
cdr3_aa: CASTPRQGMNTEAFF
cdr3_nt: TGTGCCAGCACTCCCCGACAGGGGATGAACACTGAAGCTTTCTTT

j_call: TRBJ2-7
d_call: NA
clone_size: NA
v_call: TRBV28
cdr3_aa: CASSFLSSSYEQYF
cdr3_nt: TGTGCCAGCAGTTTCCTGTCGTCCTCCTACGAGCAGTACTTC

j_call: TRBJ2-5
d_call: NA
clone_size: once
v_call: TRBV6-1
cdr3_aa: CASMDLTRGETQYF
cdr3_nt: TGTGCCAGCATGGACCTCACCCGTGGTGAGACCCAGTACTTC

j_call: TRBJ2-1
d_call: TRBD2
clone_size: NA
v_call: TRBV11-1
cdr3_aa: CASSLVYFWGGSSYNEQFF
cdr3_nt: TGTGCCAGCAGCTTAGTTTATTTCTGGGGCGGGAGCTCCTACAATGAGCAGTTCTTC

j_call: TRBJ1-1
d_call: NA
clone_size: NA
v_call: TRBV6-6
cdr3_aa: CASSYGEENTEAFF
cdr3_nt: TGTGCCAGCAGTTACGGCGAGGAGAACACTGAAGCTTTCTTT